The clone carrying this T cell receptor (beta chain) has just a few counts. This sample is drawn from a study of identifying expanded T cells in peripheral blood. Germline V lookup: CDR1 SGHTA, CDR2 FQGTGA. There are 15 residues in the CDR3. J lost 6 bases, V lost 2 bases, and 6 bases had no gene match. The protocol was immunoSEQ multiplex PCR, while the TCRdb copy is restricted to in-frame clones and leaves out a portion. The sample has over 100,000 clones; about 88% are singletons. During the collection period, no donor immune events like infections were recorded. The receptor's source is a person between 18 and 69 years old in good health. This rearrangement joins TRBV7-3 to TRBJ1-1, with 10 positions matching TRBD1. The sample taken for sequencing was blood. The CDR3 coding sequence is TGTGCCAGCAGCTTACTAGGGACAGGGGAGGCTGAAGCTTTCTTT. It encodes CASSLLGTGEAEAFF.